These 14 T cell receptor beta chains originate from one sample sequenced in a study of blood T cell repertoires in COVID-19. TCRdb's table, derived via immunoSEQ multiplex PCR, lists solely in-frame clones and lacks some. The table includes some 89,000 clones, more than 75% detected once. Sequences were obtained from peripheral blood. These receptors originate from a human donor in a cohort sampled during active COVID-19.

This clone has a single count. The rearrangement uses TRBV7-2 and TRBJ1-2; 7 positions match TRBD1. The CDR3 loop spans 13 amino acids. Germline values: CDR1 SGHTA, CDR2 FQGNSA. V trimming: 3 bases; J trimming: 9 bases; junction bases outside the gene matches: 7. The CDR3 loop reads CASSFGNRGRYTF. DNA for the CDR3: TGTGCCAGCAGCTTTGGTAACAGGGGTCGCTACACCTTC.

V usage is TRBV7-2 and J usage is TRBJ1-1, with D possibly being TRBD1 (5 bases). V lost 4 bases and J lost 0, with 9 bases in between. The CDR3 totals 14 residues. Germline V lookup: CDR1 SGHTA, CDR2 FQGNSA. CDR3 loop: CASSSQGMNTEAFF. The CDR3 DNA reads as TGTGCCAGCAGCTCGCAGGGTATGAACACTGAAGCTTTCTTT.

This sequence joins TRBV27 and TRBJ1-2; the match to TRBD1 covers 7 bases. The trim removed 5 bases at V and 5 bases at J, leaving 14 bases unmatched. Germline V CDR1 and CDR2: MNHEY, SMNVEV (reference sequence). There are 16 residues in the CDR3. CDR3: CASSPLTGALRYGYTF. The CDR3, as DNA: TGTGCCAGCAGTCCACTTACAGGGGCCCTGAGGTATGGCTACACCTTC.

The V call is TRBV6-1, the J call TRBJ1-2, with 8 bases identical to TRBD1. This CDR3 region has 16 residues. CDR1 and CDR2 (germline): MNHNS, SASEGT. Trimming took 3 bases from V and 6 from J; bases not matched to a gene: 12. CDR3 sequence (DNA): TGTGCCAGCAGTGATGGACAGGGTCGCTTCCCTCATGGCTACACCTTC. Amino acids: CASSDGQGRFPHGYTF.

The chain links TRBV30 to TRBJ1-5; D may be TRBD1 (6 bases). Trimming removed 0 bases at V and 4 bases at J, with 13 bases between. Germline CDR1 reads GTSNPN; CDR2 reads SVGIG (reference sequence). The CDR3 length is 15 residues. CDR3 in amino acids: CAWSVQGRTNQPQHF. CDR3 bases: TGTGCCTGGAGTGTACAGGGCAGGACTAATCAGCCCCAGCATTTT.

This clone was seen a single time. This chain joins TRBV3-1 (or the pseudogene TRBV3-2) and TRBJ2-2; the D is unclear. Trimming removed 4 bases from V and 1 base from J, with 7 bases in between. This CDR3 has 14 residues. The V gene's germline CDR1 is LGHDT and CDR2 YNNKEL (reference sequence). The chain's CDR3 is CASSPLLNTGELFF. The CDR3 nucleotides read TGTGCCAGCAGCCCCCTTCTGAACACCGGGGAGCTGTTTTTT.

The chain joins TRBV4-2 to TRBJ1-1; D is perhaps TRBD1 (5 bases). V lost 5 bases and J 4 bases, leaving 14 bases between the germline ends. Germline assignment: CDR1 LGHNA and CDR2 YNFKEQ. CDR3 size: 14 residues. CDR3 nucleotide sequence: TGTGCCAGCAGCATTATCGGGGGTAGCACTGAAGCTTTCTTT. This gives the protein CASSIIGGSTEAFF.

This chain links TRBV19 with TRBJ1-2; possible D gene TRBD1, 6 bases. CDR1 LNHDA and CDR2 SQIVND come from the germline V gene (reference sequence). V shed 9 bases and J shed 0 bases, with 11 bases lying between them. The CDR3 covers 13 residues. CDR3 amino acids: CASQQGPNYGYTF. CDR3 nucleotide sequence: TGTGCCAGCCAACAGGGCCCTAACTATGGCTACACCTTC.

The chain is built from TRBV7-8 and TRBJ1-6; 10 bases fit TRBD1. V shed 1 base, J shed 1 base, and the junction held 13 bases outside the gene matches. CDR3 length: 21 residues. Per germline, CDR1 SGHVS and CDR2 FQNEAQ. CDR3 in DNA: TGTGCCAGCAGCTTAGGGTTACTGGGACAGGGGTCCGGGTCCTATAATTCACCCCTCCACTTT. It yields the protein CASSLGLLGQGSGSYNSPLHF.

The rearrangement links TRBV29-1 to TRBJ2-5; 13 bases fit TRBD2. The CDR3 runs to 15 residues. CDR1 is SQVTM, CDR2 ANQGSEA, per germline. V trimming: 3 bases; J trimming: 4 bases; junction bases outside the gene matches: 5. This chain's CDR3 is CSVEWTSGRRETQYF. The CDR3 DNA sequence: TGCAGCGTTGAGTGGACTAGCGGGAGACGAGAGACCCAGTACTTC.

The rearrangement joins TRBV28 to TRBJ2-1, with TRBD2 matching 12 bases. Germline-derived CDR1 and CDR2 are MDHEN and SYDVKM. The CDR3 runs to 16 residues. The V segment lost 6 bases and the J segment 2 bases; nucleotides outside the gene matches: 5. The DNA of the CDR3 is TGTGCCAGCAGATATACTAGCGGGAGGACCTACAATGAGCAGTTCTTC. Encoded protein: CASRYTSGRTYNEQFF.

The count of this clone is one. V gene TRBV7-9 combines with J gene TRBJ2-2; no reliable D call. The germline V gene has CDR1 SEHNR and CDR2 FQNEAQ (reference sequence). This CDR3 is 15 amino acids long. V was trimmed by 5 bases and J by 7 bases, leaving 17 bases between them. This CDR3 is CASSPLSVTSGELFF. CDR3 nucleotide sequence: TGTGCCAGCAGCCCCCTAAGCGTTACCAGCGGGGAGCTGTTTTTT.

This clone appeared a single time. The genes are TRBV2 and TRBJ2-5; maybe TRBD1 (6 bases). The CDR3 covers 16 residues. CDR1 SNHLY and CDR2 FYNNEI come from the germline V gene. The V gene lost 6 bases and the J gene lost 3 bases, with 20 bases spanning the gap. DNA of the CDR3: TGTGCCAGCAGGGATACCGGGACACCTGGAAAAGAGACCCAGTACTTC. It is translated as CASRDTGTPGKETQYF.

The chain joins TRBV7-9 to TRBJ1-4, with 11 bases matching TRBD1. Germline CDR1 SEHNR, CDR2 FQNEAQ (reference sequence). The CDR3 covers 16 residues. V trimming: 1 base; J trimming: 8 bases; junction bases outside the gene matches: 6. CDR3 sequence: CASSLESGTGGEKLFF. The CDR3 DNA reads as TGTGCCAGCAGCTTAGAAAGCGGGACAGGGGGGGAAAAACTGTTTTTT.